Below are 30 T cell receptor beta chains sequenced from a single sample in a study of cytomegalovirus exposure and HLA in healthy donors. The primer mix had 60 Vbeta and 13 Jbeta primers. This table comes from immunoSEQ multiplex PCR, and its TCRdb copy is limited to in-frame clones, with some not included. The table lists some 140,000 clones, about four fifths of them singletons. Source material: PBMCs. These receptors all stem from a female donor in good health and CMV-seronegative.

The table lists this clone with a few counts. The V gene is TRBV19, the J gene TRBJ2-1; possibly TRBD2 for D (6 bases). This CDR3 has 16 amino acids. V was pared by 6 bases and J by 4 bases, with 19 bases between. Germline V CDR1 and CDR2: LNHDA, SQIVND (reference sequence). In DNA form, the CDR3 reads TGTGCCAGTAGGAAAAACGGAGGGCAGGATTACAATGAGCAGTTCTTC. Protein: CASRKNGGQDYNEQFF.

This chain joins TRBV29-1 and TRBJ1-1, with TRBD1 matching over 7 bases. CDR1 SQVTM and CDR2 ANQGSEA come from the germline V gene. Germline trimming cut 7 bases from V and 0 bases from J; bases unmatched to any gene: 5. The CDR3 is 13 amino acids. CDR3 in amino acids: CSALTGMNTEAFF. The CDR3 nucleotides are TGCAGCGCCCTGACAGGGATGAACACTGAAGCTTTCTTT.

This chain's CDR3 is CASSSLGGGIAGNTIYF. In DNA form, the CDR3 reads TGTGCCAGCAGTAGCTTGGGCGGGGGCATAGCCGGAAACACCATATATTTT. The chain recombines TRBV28 with TRBJ1-3; possibly TRBD1 for D (6 bases). Germline lookup yields CDR1 MDHEN and CDR2 SYDVKM. The CDR3 sequence is 17 residues long. Trimming pared 5 bases from V and 4 bases from J, leaving 21 bases between.

This clone has just one count. The V and J genes are TRBV5-1 and TRBJ2-6, with unresolved D. The CDR3 runs to 15 residues. The germline CDR1 and CDR2 sequences are SGHRS and YFSETQ. V lost 0 bases and J lost 1, with 5 bases in between. The CDR3 spells CASSLALSGANVLTF. The CDR3, as DNA: TGCGCCAGCAGCTTGGCTCTGTCTGGGGCCAACGTCCTGACTTTC. The entire variable domain, with the rest obtained from reference TRBV5-1 and TRBJ2-6, is as follows: KAGVTQTPRYLIKTRGQQVTLSCSPISGHRSVSWYQQTPGQGLQFLFEYFSETQRNKGNFPGRFSGRQFSNSRSEMNVSTLELGDSALYLCASSLALSGANVLTFGAGSRLTVL.

This chain joins TRBV18 and TRBJ1-1; TRBD1 matches 9 bases. This CDR3 is 16 amino acids long. With V trimmed by 3 bases and J by 4 bases, 9 bases remained unmatched. Per germline, CDR1 KGHSH and CDR2 LQKENI. The DNA of the CDR3 is TGTGCCAGCTCACCGCCACAGACGACAGGGGGCACTGAAGCTTTCTTT. This translates into CASSPPQTTGGTEAFF.

The V gene is TRBV5-1, the J gene TRBJ2-1, with 8 bases identical to TRBD1. This CDR3 is built from 14 residues. V shed 4 bases and J 8 bases; nucleotides not matched to a gene: 8. Germline V gene data show CDR1 as SGHRS and CDR2 as YFSETQ. The CDR3 is CASSEGQGIDEQFF. CDR3 DNA: TGCGCCAGCAGCGAAGGACAGGGAATCGATGAGCAGTTCTTC.

The chain employs TRBV9 and TRBJ1-3; tentatively, D is TRBD1 (5 bases). Germline lookup yields CDR1 SGDLS and CDR2 YYNGEE. This CDR3 region has 15 residues. Trimming cost V 0 bases and J 2 bases, with 9 bases left between them. The CDR3 spells CASSVGGATGNTIYF. The CDR3 DNA reads as TGTGCCAGCAGCGTAGGTGGGGCTACTGGAAACACCATATATTTT.

V is TRBV7-8 and J is TRBJ2-7; 9 nucleotides align to TRBD1. This CDR3 is built from 16 residues. The germline V gene has CDR1 SGHVS and CDR2 FQNEAQ. The J segment lost 5 bases and the V segment lost 6 bases, leaving 14 bases of the junction unmatched. The CDR3 is CASSKRPGQGFHEQYF. The CDR3 DNA reads TGTGCCAGCAGTAAGCGACCGGGACAGGGATTCCACGAGCAGTACTTC.

This chain joins TRBV5-1 and TRBJ2-7; D perhaps matches TRBD1 (6 bases). Germline assignment: CDR1 SGHRS and CDR2 YFSETQ. The CDR3 is 15 amino acids. The V end lost 3 bases, the J end lost 1 base, and 14 bases lay between the germline ends. The CDR3 reads CASSSIQQGSYEQYF. In nucleotides, the CDR3 is TGCGCCAGCAGCTCGATACAACAGGGTTCCTACGAGCAGTACTTC.

J is TRBJ2-3 and V is TRBV5-4; D perhaps matches TRBD1 (6 bases). Germline V gene lookup returns CDR1 SGHNT and CDR2 YYREEE (reference sequence). The germline V and J ends were trimmed by 5 bases and 0 bases, with 10 bases remaining between them. The length of the CDR3 is 14 residues. The CDR3 protein is CASSHGQSTDTQYF. The CDR3 DNA follows: TGTGCCAGCAGTCATGGACAGAGCACAGATACGCAGTATTTT.

V is TRBV7-2 and J is TRBJ1-5, with 7 bases lining up with TRBD1. The CDR3 is 15 residues long. Germline loops: CDR1 SGHTA, CDR2 FQGNSA. V was pared by 1 base and J by 7 bases, with 7 bases of the junction left unmatched. The DNA for the CDR3 is TGTGCCAGCAGCTTAGTTCTAGGGGGCGAACAGCCCCAGCATTTT. Protein sequence: CASSLVLGGEQPQHF. Together with reference TRBV7-2 and TRBJ1-5, the CDR3 gives the full variable domain: GAGVSQSPSNKVTEKGKDVELRCDPISGHTALYWYRQSLGQGLEFLIYFQGNSAPDKSGLPSDRFSAERTGGSVSTLTIQRTQQEDSAVYLCASSLVLGGEQPQHFGDGTRLSIL.

The rearrangement joins TRBV7-2 to TRBJ1-1, with 8 bases matching TRBD1. There are 19 residues in the CDR3. Germline lookup yields CDR1 SGHTA and CDR2 FQGNSA. V gave up 5 bases and J gave up 0 bases; unmatched junction bases: 17. The CDR3 DNA reads TGTGCCAGCAGCCTCTGGGACAGGCCCGAGGTGGCGGTGAACACTGAAGCTTTCTTT. Protein product: CASSLWDRPEVAVNTEAFF.

The chain is built from TRBV6-4 and TRBJ2-3; 12 bases are shared with TRBD2. The CDR3 extends over 15 amino acids. Unmatched junction bases numbered 7, after V lost 6 bases and J lost 6 bases. Germline V CDR1 and CDR2: MRHNA, SNTAGT. The CDR3 sequence is CASSPTSGGRDTQYF. The CDR3, as DNA: TGTGCCAGCAGCCCGACTAGCGGGGGTCGCGATACGCAGTATTTT.

V gene TRBV5-6 combines with J gene TRBJ2-1, with a tentative D call TRBD2 (5 bases). Deletions cut 3 bases from V and 5 bases from J, with 21 bases between. CDR1 and CDR2 (germline): SGHDT, YYEEEE. The CDR3 covers 17 residues. CDR3 in amino acids: CASSSGSRGFPHNEQFF. The CDR3 DNA reads TGTGCCAGCAGCTCCGGGTCACGGGGATTCCCCCACAATGAGCAGTTCTTC.

This sequence joins TRBV4-1 and TRBJ2-5; TRBD2 might be the D (7 bases). CDR1 and CDR2 from the germline V gene are MGHRA and YSYEKL. Between the trimmed V and J ends, which lost 1 base and 1 base, there was a span of 16 bases. The CDR3 consists of 17 residues. The CDR3 is CASSQVFAGAFQETQYF. The CDR3 bases are TGCGCCAGCAGCCAAGTATTCGCGGGGGCCTTCCAAGAGACCCAGTACTTC.

V gene TRBV28 combines with J gene TRBJ1-5; D is undetermined. The germline V and J ends were trimmed by 8 bases and 4 bases, with 9 bases remaining between them. The germline CDR1 and CDR2 sequences are MDHEN and SYDVKM. CDR3 length equals 12 residues. CDR3 protein: CASRRVNQPQHF. The CDR3 DNA follows: TGTGCCAGCCGACGGGTTAATCAGCCCCAGCATTTT.

This clone has only a few counts. V is TRBV10-3 and J is TRBJ2-7; 11 nucleotides line up with TRBD2. The CDR3 covers 14 residues. Germline-derived CDR1 and CDR2 are ENHRY and SYGVKD. V trimming: 6 bases; J trimming: 3 bases; junction bases outside the gene matches: 4. The CDR3 coding sequence is TGTGCCATCAGGGCGACTAGCGGGGTCTACGAGCAGTACTTC. Translating it yields CAIRATSGVYEQYF.

The chain couples TRBV5-8 to TRBJ2-1, with TRBD2 identical over 7 bases. The germline V gene has CDR1 SGHTS and CDR2 YDEGEE. This CDR3 spans 11 amino acids. V lost 4 bases to trimming and J lost 10 bases; unmatched junction nucleotides: 2. CDR3 DNA: TGTGCCAGCAGCCCCGGGGGGGAGCAGTTCTTC. Translating it yields CASSPGGEQFF.

The V gene is TRBV12-5, the J gene TRBJ1-2; D call uncertain. The CDR3 sequence is 13 residues long. Germline V CDR1 and CDR2: LGHNT, FRNRAP. V shed 8 bases and J shed 4 bases, with 14 bases lying between them. The CDR3, as DNA: TGTGCTAGTACGAGATCCGCGAGCTATGGCTACACCTTC. Its translation is CASTRSASYGYTF.

V is TRBV7-3 and J is TRBJ2-1; D may be TRBD2 (5 bases). The V gene's germline CDR1 is SGHTA and CDR2 FQGTGA. The V and J ends lost 0 bases and 6 bases respectively, with 9 bases between them. The CDR3 is 14 residues long. CDR3 sequence: CASSLTGMGNEQFF. The CDR3 DNA reads TGTGCCAGCAGCTTAACCGGGATGGGCAATGAGCAGTTCTTC. Combining the CDR3 with reference TRBV7-3 and TRBJ2-1 gives the whole variable domain GAGVSQTPSNKVTEKGKYVELRCDPISGHTALYWYRQSLGQGPEFLIYFQGTGAADDSGLPNDRFFAVRPEGSVSTLKIQRTERGDSAVYLCASSLTGMGNEQFFGPGTRLTVL.

The chain joins TRBV10-3 to TRBJ2-1; 8 bases align to TRBD2. V trimming: 7 bases; J trimming: 0 bases; junction bases outside the gene matches: 14. Germline CDR1 reads ENHRY; CDR2 reads SYGVKD. There are 18 residues in the CDR3. The CDR3 loop reads CAITEAGLDPPSYNEQFF. DNA of the CDR3: TGTGCCATCACCGAAGCGGGACTAGATCCCCCCTCCTACAATGAGCAGTTCTTC.

V and J are TRBV5-6 and TRBJ2-5; 9 positions agree with TRBD1. Trimming cost V 3 bases and J 5 bases; bases outside gene matches: 5. Germline-derived CDR1 and CDR2 are SGHDT and YYEEEE. This CDR3 has 14 amino acids. This CDR3 reads CASSWTGEGETQYF. In DNA, the CDR3 is TGTGCCAGCAGCTGGACAGGGGAGGGGGAGACCCAGTACTTC.

There are many counts of this clone. This sequence joins TRBV7-2 and TRBJ2-2, with TRBD2 as a possible D gene (5 bases). CDR3 length: 16 residues. Trimming left V 7 bases short and J 5 bases short, with 20 bases between. Germline V gives CDR1 SGHTA, CDR2 FQGNSA. DNA of the CDR3: TGTGCCAGCACCGGCTCTAGCTATTTAGCAACCGGGGAGCTGTTTTTT. This gives the protein CASTGSSYLATGELFF.

The J gene is TRBJ2-5, the V gene TRBV4-1, with 8 bases that match TRBD2. From germline, CDR1 is MGHRA and CDR2 YSYEKL. The CDR3 is made up of 16 amino acids. J was trimmed by 11 bases and V by 0 bases; bases with no gene match: 14. The DNA for the CDR3 is TGCGCCAGCAGCCAAGATACAACGGGACTAGTGGGGGAGCAGTACTTC. Protein: CASSQDTTGLVGEQYF.

The V and J genes are TRBV5-1 and TRBJ2-1; TRBD2 agrees at 9 bases. With V trimmed by 0 bases and J by 6 bases, 4 bases remained unmatched. CDR1 and CDR2 (germline): SGHRS, YFSETQ. There are 15 residues in the CDR3. The CDR3 loop reads CASSLEAGGFNEQFF. The CDR3 DNA reads as TGCGCCAGCAGCTTGGAGGCGGGGGGGTTCAATGAGCAGTTCTTC.

J is TRBJ2-7 and V is TRBV30; D is possibly TRBD2 (6 bases). CDR1 and CDR2 from the germline V gene are GTSNPN and SVGIG (reference sequence). The CDR3 runs 14 residues. Trimming pared 0 bases from V and 5 bases from J, leaving 14 bases between. The CDR3 sequence is CAWSVGTGGDEQYF. CDR3 nucleotide sequence: TGTGCCTGGAGTGTTGGGACCGGAGGGGACGAGCAGTACTTC.

The chain links TRBV7-9 to TRBJ1-5; 9 nucleotides match TRBD1. Germline V gene data show CDR1 as SEHNR and CDR2 as FQNEAQ (reference sequence). J gave up 4 bases and V 5 bases, and 6 bases lay outside the gene matches. CDR3 length: 15 residues. In DNA form, the CDR3 reads TGTGCCAGCAGCCCCTCTGGACAGGGGAATCAGCCCCAGCATTTT. Translation gives CASSPSGQGNQPQHF.

The chain recombines TRBV6-6 with TRBJ2-7; TRBD1 matches 7 bases. V trimming: 4 bases; J trimming: 1 base; junction bases outside the gene matches: 10. Germline V gives CDR1 MNHNY, CDR2 SVGAGI (reference sequence). The CDR3 length is 16 residues. This CDR3 reads CASSSADREPSYEQYF. The CDR3 DNA is TGTGCCAGCAGTTCCGCCGACAGGGAACCGTCCTACGAGCAGTACTTC.

The chain has TRBV18 and TRBJ2-5, with 11 bases matching TRBD1. The germline V gene has CDR1 KGHSH and CDR2 LQKENI. The CDR3 contains 15 residues. Losses at the gene ends were 3 bases for V and 1 base for J; bases not matched to a gene: 1. Written as DNA, the CDR3 is TGTGCCAGCTCACCTGGGACAGGGGGCCAAGAGACCCAGTACTTC. It encodes CASSPGTGGQETQYF.

In its sample, this clone was seen a few times. This chain uses TRBV5-4 with TRBJ1-1; D gene ambiguous. Trimming left V 1 base short and J 4 bases short, with 8 bases between. Looked up from germline, CDR1 is SGHNT and CDR2 is YYREEE (reference sequence). The CDR3 length is 13 residues. Here the CDR3 DNA reads TGTGCCAGCAGCTTGTGGGGAGGCACTGAAGCTTTCTTT. Its translation is CASSLWGGTEAFF.